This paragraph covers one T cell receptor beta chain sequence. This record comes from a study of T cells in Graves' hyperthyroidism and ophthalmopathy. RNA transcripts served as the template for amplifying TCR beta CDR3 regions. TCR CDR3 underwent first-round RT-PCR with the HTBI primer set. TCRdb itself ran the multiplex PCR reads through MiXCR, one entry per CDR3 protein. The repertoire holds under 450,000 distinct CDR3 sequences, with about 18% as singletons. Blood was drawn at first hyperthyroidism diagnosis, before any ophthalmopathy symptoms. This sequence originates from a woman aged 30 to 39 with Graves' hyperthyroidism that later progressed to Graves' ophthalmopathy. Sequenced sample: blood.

CDR3 in amino acids: CASSDSQTNTDTQYF. In DNA form, the CDR3 reads TGTGCCAGCAGCGACTCCCAAACAAACACAGATACGCAGTATTTT. The V and J genes are TRBV5-6 and TRBJ2-3; D is uncertain. CDR1 is SGHDT, CDR2 YYEEEE, per germline. Trimming removed 4 bases from V and 2 bases from J, with 14 bases in between. The CDR3 is 15 amino acids.